This T cell receptor beta chain was identified in a study of T cell responses to AZD1222 COVID-19 vaccine. Study observations and caveats: Repertoire collection took place solely once the T cell response had peaked. The sample set comprised mostly white British donors with more females, and clonal diversity was possibly underestimated. In the spike-specific TCR repertoire, nearly half reportedly target unmutated variant regions.

The table lists this clone with a few counts. Its antigen is undetermined. Only in-frame clones appear in the TCRdb table, and some are missing; sequencing was by immunoSEQ multiplex PCR. The data contain approximately 150,000 clones, approximately 91% of them seen just once; the ten biggest clones take up 1.9%. Trimming cost V 2 bases and J 0 bases, with 2 bases left between them. The germline V gene encodes CDR1 MNHNS and CDR2 SASEGT. The CDR3 runs 13 residues. This material consisted of peripheral blood, taken 28 days after the second AZD1222 dose. The genes are TRBV6-1 and TRBJ1-5, with D uncertain. This receptor was obtained from an adult who received the AZD1222 COVID-19 vaccine. As DNA, the CDR3 is TGTGCCAGCAGTGAACTTAGCAATCAGCCCCAGCATTTT. It yields the protein CASSELSNQPQHF.